The following is a T cell receptor (beta chain) sequence with its context. The sample comes from a study of regulatory dendritic cells for organ transplantation. TCRdb's table, derived via immunoSEQ multiplex PCR, lists solely in-frame clones and lacks some. The sample holds around 30,000 clones, roughly 84% seen once. The germline CDR1 and CDR2 sequences are SGHNT and YYREEE (reference sequence). CDR3 length equals 13 residues. V lost 6 bases to trimming and J lost 6 bases, with 15 bases between them. The origin of this receptor is a human donor in good health. The chain employs TRBV5-4 and TRBJ1-2; TRBD1 might be the D (5 bases). Specimen: naive CD8+ T cells from blood. Specified subset: CD45RA+ naive T cells. The CDR3 DNA reads as TGTGCCAGCACCCTACGGGGGGTGGATGGCTACACCTTC. Protein sequence: CASTLRGVDGYTF.